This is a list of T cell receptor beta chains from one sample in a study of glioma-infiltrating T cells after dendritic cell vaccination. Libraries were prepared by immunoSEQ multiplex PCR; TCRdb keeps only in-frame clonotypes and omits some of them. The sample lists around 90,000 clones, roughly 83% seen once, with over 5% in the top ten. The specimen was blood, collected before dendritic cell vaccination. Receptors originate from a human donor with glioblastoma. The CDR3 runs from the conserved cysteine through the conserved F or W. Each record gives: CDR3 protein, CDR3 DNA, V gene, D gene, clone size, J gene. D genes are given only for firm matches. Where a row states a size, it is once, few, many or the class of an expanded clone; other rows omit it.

CASSPSRVSSEFGPGEQFF	TGTGCCAGCAGCCCCAGCCGAGTTTCTAGCGAGTTTGGGCCTGGTGAGCAGTTCTTC	TRBV9	.	.	TRBJ2-1
CASSPGTAAGYTF	TGTGCCAGCTCACCGGGGACTGCCGCCGGCTACACCTTC	TRBV18	.	.	TRBJ1-2
CASRPGSSYNSPLHF	TGTGCCAGCAGGCCCGGGAGCTCCTATAATTCACCCCTCCACTTT	TRBV6-5	.	.	TRBJ1-6
CASSLPSGGVTDTQYF	TGCGCCAGCAGCTTACCTAGCGGGGGGGTCACAGATACGCAGTATTTT	TRBV5-1	TRBD2	.	TRBJ2-3
CASSRLEATVYEQYF	TGTGCCAGCAGCCGCCTCGAGGCAACGGTCTACGAGCAGTACTTC	TRBV28	.	.	TRBJ2-7
CASRILADTQYF	TGTGCCAGCAGGATCCTAGCAGATACGCAGTATTTT	TRBV6-6	.	.	TRBJ2-3
CAIRGTSGRVITDTQYF	TGTGCCATCCGGGGGACTAGCGGGAGGGTGATCACAGATACGCAGTATTTT	TRBV10-3	TRBD2	.	TRBJ2-3
CASKGLTNEKLFF	TGTGCCAGCAAGGGGTTGACTAATGAAAAACTGTTTTTT	TRBV2	.	.	TRBJ1-4
CASSSGQGDQPQHF	TGTGCCAGTAGTAGCGGACAGGGGGATCAGCCCCAGCATTTT	TRBV19	TRBD1	.	TRBJ1-5
CASSVLPGHFYEQYF	TGTGCCAGCAGCGTCCTCCCGGGTCATTTTTACGAGCAGTACTTC	TRBV9	.	.	TRBJ2-7
CASVGGGQGSSYEQYF	TGTGCCAGCGTCGGCGGGGGACAGGGAAGCTCCTACGAGCAGTACTTC	TRBV28	TRBD1	.	TRBJ2-7
CASSPVDEQFF	TGTGCCAGCAGCCCCGTCGATGAGCAGTTCTTC	TRBV11-2	.	.	TRBJ2-1
CASSETGPYSNQPQHF	TGTGCCAGCAGCGAGACAGGCCCATATAGCAATCAGCCCCAGCATTTT	TRBV9	.	.	TRBJ1-5
CASNIAGRNTEAFF	TGTGCCAGCAACATAGCGGGGAGGAACACTGAAGCTTTCTTT	TRBV6-5	.	.	TRBJ1-1
CASSLGGDHNYGYTF	TGTGCCAGCAGTTTGGGAGGGGACCATAACTATGGCTACACCTTC	TRBV28	.	few	TRBJ1-2
CAGHAAPSPEGYTF	TGTGCCGGTCATGCGGCCCCATCACCCGAGGGCTACACCTTC	TRBV2	.	.	TRBJ1-2
CASTGTNPDNEQFF	TGTGCCAGCACCGGGACTAACCCCGACAATGAGCAGTTCTTC	TRBV2	TRBD2	.	TRBJ2-1
CASSQPRAWGNYGYTF	TGTGCCAGCAGCCAACCCAGGGCCTGGGGAAACTATGGCTACACCTTC	TRBV4-2	.	.	TRBJ1-2
CASRTQGTNYGYTF	TGTGCCAGCAGGACACAGGGAACGAACTATGGCTACACCTTC	TRBV6-5	.	.	TRBJ1-2
CASGQGYEKLFF	TGTGCCAGTGGACAGGGTTATGAAAAACTGTTTTTT	TRBV6-1	TRBD1	.	TRBJ1-4
CASSAGLTSGSQGSYNEQFF	TGTGCCAGTAGTGCGGGTTTAACTAGCGGGAGCCAGGGGTCCTACAATGAGCAGTTCTTC	TRBV19	TRBD2	.	TRBJ2-1